Below are 23 T cell receptor beta chains sequenced from a single sample in a study of metastatic and nonmetastatic thyroid tumors. There were no patients who had received any treatment before thyroid surgery. MiXCR was used by TCRdb to re-call the PCR reads. In the table there are about 27,000 clones, roughly 15% of which are singletons. The sample was blood. The receptors were sampled from a male donor with papillary thyroid cancer or a benign thyroid nodule (not recorded which). Some clones in this sample may be carry-over from other donors' samples.

By frequency in the sample, this clone is medium-sized. This chain links TRBV20-1 with TRBJ2-7; no definite D call. The CDR3 length is 14 residues. Deletions cut 5 bases from V and 3 bases from J, with 17 bases between. Germline V CDR1 and CDR2: DFQATT, SNEGSKA (reference sequence). The CDR3 DNA sequence: TGCAGTGCTGGGAAGGGTGGTTTGTACTACGAGCAGTACTTC. This gives the protein CSAGKGGLYYEQYF.

The V call is TRBV5-1, the J call TRBJ1-2; D possibly corresponds to TRBD1 (6 bases). V dropped 0 bases and J dropped 7 bases, with 22 bases sitting between them. This CDR3 spans 17 amino acids. The germline CDR1 and CDR2 sequences are SGHRS and YFSETQ. CDR3 in amino acids: CASSLAGGGADFGGYTF. CDR3 nucleotide sequence: TGCGCCAGCAGCTTGGCCGGGGGCGGAGCCGACTTCGGTGGCTACACCTTC.

This clone was seen repeatedly, ten times or more. The V gene is TRBV19, the J gene TRBJ1-1, with D possibly TRBD1 on 5 matching bases. This CDR3 spans 14 amino acids. The V and J ends lost 5 bases and 5 bases respectively, with 15 bases between them. The V gene's germline CDR1 is LNHDA and CDR2 SQIVND (reference sequence). CDR3 DNA: TGTGCCAGTAGTGAACACGGGGGGGTGACTGAAGCTTTCTTT. Translation: CASSEHGGVTEAFF. The full variable domain, its missing parts supplied by reference TRBV19 and TRBJ1-1, is DGGITQSPKYLFRKEGQNVTLSCEQNLNHDAMYWYRQDPGQGLRLIYYSQIVNDFQKGDIAEGYSVSREKKESFPLTVTSAQKNPTAFYLCASSEHGGVTEAFFGQGTRLTVV.

This clone was observed many times. The rearrangement links TRBV11-2 to TRBJ2-7, with D unresolved. The CDR3 is made up of 15 amino acids. In germline, CDR1 is SGHAT, CDR2 FQNNGV. V was cut by 5 bases and J by 4 bases, with 18 bases left in between. CDR3 loop: CASSPAPPLVYEQYF. The CDR3 coding sequence is TGTGCCAGCAGCCCGGCCCCCCCCTTGGTGTACGAGCAGTACTTC.

This clone has ten or more counts. A clone one base away is much larger, so this may be a read error. The rearrangement links TRBV27 to TRBJ2-3; D gene ambiguous. Germline V gene data show CDR1 as MNHEY and CDR2 as SMNVEV (reference sequence). The length of the CDR3 is 13 residues. V was pared by 7 bases and J by 5 bases, with 13 bases between. The CDR3 bases are TGTGCCAGCACCTGGTCCGTTCTAGATACGCAGTATTTT. Residues: CASTWSVLDTQYF.

This clone was counted only a few times. V usage is TRBV19 and J usage is TRBJ2-7; 8 bases are a match to TRBD1. J was trimmed by 0 bases and V by 5 bases; bases with no gene match: 12. CDR3 length equals 17 residues. Per germline, CDR1 LNHDA and CDR2 SQIVND (reference sequence). The CDR3 here is CASSSFPGTGDSYEQYF. CDR3 coding DNA: TGTGCCAGTAGTTCCTTCCCTGGGACAGGTGACTCCTACGAGCAGTACTTC. The complete variable domain, with remaining parts taken from reference TRBV19 and TRBJ2-7, reads DGGITQSPKYLFRKEGQNVTLSCEQNLNHDAMYWYRQDPGQGLRLIYYSQIVNDFQKGDIAEGYSVSREKKESFPLTVTSAQKNPTAFYLCASSSFPGTGDSYEQYFGPGTRLTVT.

This clone was seen a few times. This specimen includes other DNA sequences encoding the same CDR3. The chain couples TRBV7-3 to TRBJ1-1; D remains unclear. CDR3 length: 16 residues. The germline V and J ends were trimmed by 2 bases and 2 bases, with 15 bases remaining between them. Germline V gene lookup returns CDR1 SGHTA and CDR2 FQGTGA. The CDR3 DNA is TGTGCCAGCAGCTTATTTGCCCCCCCAGTCAACACTGAAGCTTTCTTT. As protein: CASSLFAPPVNTEAFF.

Ten or more counts support this clone. This could be a read error, since a much larger clone is one nucleotide away. In nucleotides, the CDR3 is TGTGCCAGCAGTTACGACCCGTCGTACTACGAGCAGTACTTC. Amino acid sequence: CASSYDPSYYEQYF. The chain uses TRBV6-2 or TRBV6-3 and TRBJ2-7, with D uncertain. The ends were cut back, 2 bases at V and 3 bases at J, with 11 bases in the middle. Germline CDR1 MNHEY, CDR2 SVGEGT. The CDR3 has 14 amino acids.

This clone was recorded many times. The chain has TRBV24-1 and TRBJ2-1, with 9 bases matching TRBD2. J lost 1 base, V lost 4 bases, and 4 bases had no gene match. The germline V gene encodes CDR1 KGHDR and CDR2 SFDVKD. CDR3 length equals 16 residues. Here the CDR3 DNA reads TGTGCCACCAGTGACCAAACTAGCGGGTCCTACAATGAGCAGTTCTTC. As protein: CATSDQTSGSYNEQFF.

This clone came up many times. DNA of the CDR3: TGTGCCAGCAGTTTACAGACTAGCGGGAGTTCAGATACGCAGTATTTT. Translating it yields CASSLQTSGSSDTQYF. The J gene is TRBJ2-3, the V gene TRBV6-1; 12 bases map to TRBD2. Germline V gene data show CDR1 as MNHNS and CDR2 as SASEGT. CDR3 length: 16 amino acids. After removal of 5 bases from V and 4 bases from J, the junction contained 7 bases not matched to a gene.

This clone was seen many times. V is TRBV4-2 and J is TRBJ2-3; D may be TRBD2 (6 bases). From germline, CDR1 is LGHNA and CDR2 YNFKEQ. The V and J ends lost 0 bases and 3 bases respectively, with 13 bases between them. The CDR3 spans 16 residues. The CDR3 loop reads CASSQEAGLGTDTQYF. DNA of the CDR3: TGTGCCAGCAGCCAAGAGGCGGGATTGGGTACAGATACGCAGTATTTT.

This clone was counted many times. V gene TRBV7-6 combines with J gene TRBJ2-7; no clear D. This CDR3 is built from 14 residues. V was shortened by 5 bases and J by 1 base, with 12 bases between the two germline ends. Germline CDR1 reads SGHVS; CDR2 reads FNYEAQ. The CDR3 protein is CASSRPYRSYEQYF. The CDR3 region has the DNA TGTGCCAGCAGCCGACCCTATAGGTCCTACGAGCAGTACTTC.

Ten or more counts support this clone. The rearrangement uses TRBV11-2 and TRBJ2-7; maybe TRBD2 (7 bases). V dropped 3 bases and J dropped 5 bases, with 29 bases sitting between them. In germline, CDR1 is SGHAT, CDR2 FQNNGV. The CDR3 totals 19 residues. CDR3 DNA sequence: TGTGCCAGCAGCTTGGGGGGGCTAGCGGATCCTTTTTGTGGGGACGAGCAGTACTTC. Encoded protein: CASSLGGLADPFCGDEQYF.

The chain is built from TRBV6-6 and TRBJ2-3; 7 bases agree with TRBD1. Germline V gives CDR1 MNHNY, CDR2 SVGAGI (reference sequence). V was pared by 4 bases and J by 1 base, with 14 bases of the junction left unmatched. The CDR3 spans 18 residues. Written as DNA, the CDR3 is TGTGCCAGCAGTTTTTTCCGGGACAGAGAGGAGGGCACAGATACGCAGTATTTT. Translating it yields CASSFFRDREEGTDTQYF.

This clone was seen a few times. This may arise from a read error, as a much more abundant clone is one base away. The same CDR3 arises from other DNA sequences in this sample as well. The J gene is TRBJ2-7, the V gene TRBV20-1; the D call may be TRBD1 or TRBD2 (6 bases each). The V gene's germline CDR1 is DFQATT and CDR2 SNEGSKA (reference sequence). The length of the CDR3 is 13 residues. With 5 bases removed from V and 2 bases from J, the gap between germline ends came to 13 bases. The CDR3 loop is CSAETGAAYEQYF. The DNA of the CDR3 is TGCAGTGCTGAGACGGGGGCGGCCTACGAGCAGTACTTC.

This clone was seen only a few times. Because it lacks the conserved phenylalanine or tryptophan at the end, this CDR3 is likely a read error. The chain combines TRBV12-3 or TRBV12-4 with TRBJ1-2, with D possibly being TRBD1 (6 bases). The V end lost 5 bases, the J end lost 7 bases, and 14 bases lay between the germline ends. This CDR3 is built from 13 residues. The CDR3 is CASSPDSVRGYTL. CDR3 DNA: TGTGCCAGCAGTCCGGACAGTGTACGTGGCTACACCCTC.

This clone was picked up many times. The rearrangement uses TRBV2 and TRBJ1-6; D is undetermined. V lost 8 bases to trimming and J lost 10 bases, with 15 bases between them. CDR1 and CDR2 (germline): SNHLY, FYNNEI. The CDR3 has 13 amino acids. Here the CDR3 DNA reads TGTGCCAGCGAAGGCCGGGAGCGATCACCCCTCCACTTT. Protein sequence: CASEGRERSPLHF.

This clone was recorded a few times. At one end, the junction sequence differs from germline, possibly due to a read error. The V gene is TRBV28, the J gene TRBJ2-7; TRBD1 matches at 10 bases. The germline V gene has CDR1 MDHEN and CDR2 SYDVKM. The CDR3 is 15 amino acids. This CDR3 is CASILWGDRGHEQYF. CDR3 sequence (DNA): TGTGCTAGCATTTTATGGGGGGACAGGGGTCACGAGCAGTACTTC. Full variable domain (missing parts from reference TRBV28 and TRBJ2-7): DVKVTQSSRYLVKRTGEKVFLECVQDMDHENMFWYRQDPGLGLRLIYFSYDVKMKEKGDIPEGYSVSREKKERFSLILESASTNQTSMYLCASILWGDRGHEQYFGPGTRLTVT.

This clone was counted many times. The V gene is TRBV19, the J gene TRBJ2-7, with 11 bases that match TRBD2. Trimming took 6 bases from V and 6 from J; bases not matched to a gene: 4. The CDR3 is 13 amino acids. Germline lookup yields CDR1 LNHDA and CDR2 SQIVND (reference sequence). CDR3 sequence: CASRLAGAREQYF. The CDR3 DNA follows: TGTGCCAGTAGACTAGCGGGAGCTCGCGAGCAGTACTTC.

This clone ranks as medium-sized. The rearrangement joins TRBV2 to TRBJ1-5; unclear D gene. Germline V gives CDR1 SNHLY, CDR2 FYNNEI. There are 13 residues in the CDR3. The V gene lost 3 bases and the J gene lost 7 bases, with 10 bases spanning the gap. CDR3 sequence: CASSEGEGQPQHF. The CDR3 DNA follows: TGTGCCAGCAGTGAGGGCGAGGGCCAGCCCCAGCATTTT.

This clone was detected ten times or more. V and J are TRBV19 and TRBJ1-5, with 7 positions matching TRBD1. Germline CDR1 reads LNHDA; CDR2 reads SQIVND (reference sequence). The CDR3 is made up of 17 amino acids. Trimming took 0 bases from V and 7 from J; bases not matched to a gene: 12. In nucleotides, the CDR3 is TGTGCCAGTAGTATAGATAGTGCGCAGGGGGTTCGACAGCCCCAGCATTTT. Its protein is CASSIDSAQGVRQPQHF.

The V call is TRBV6-5, the J call TRBJ1-1, with TRBD1 as a possible D gene (5 bases). CDR1 is MNHEY and CDR2 is SVGAGI in the germline V gene. The ends were cut back, 2 bases at V and 7 bases at J, with 5 bases in the middle. This CDR3 contains 11 residues. CDR3 in DNA: TGTGCCAGCAGTTACGGGGGTGAAGCTTTCTTT. This translates into CASSYGGEAFF.

This clone was seen ten or more times. The gene calls are TRBV7-8 and TRBJ1-5, with D tentatively TRBD1 (5 bases). CDR3 length: 14 residues. The germline V gene encodes CDR1 SGHVS and CDR2 FQNEAQ. V dropped 4 bases and J dropped 9 bases, with 16 bases sitting between them. As DNA, the CDR3 is TGTGCCAGCAGCTCAACAGGCCTCCGGACGCCCCAGCATTTT. This codes for CASSSTGLRTPQHF.